This entry lists 13 T cell receptor beta chains sequenced from one sample in a study of cytomegalovirus exposure and HLA in healthy donors. 60 Vbeta and 13 Jbeta primers were used in PCR. The protocol was immunoSEQ multiplex PCR, while the TCRdb copy is restricted to in-frame clones and leaves out a portion. The sample carries 60,000 to 90,000 clones, roughly two thirds recorded once. Source material: PBMCs. The receptors here all came from a man aged 35 to 55 in good health and CMV-seropositive.

This clone appeared a single time. This chain connects TRBV10-2 to TRBJ2-7; a weak D match, TRBD1 (6 bases). Trimming took off 11 bases at V and 3 bases at J, with 17 bases between the two ends. CDR3 length: 13 residues. Germline V gene data show CDR1 as WSHSY and CDR2 as SAAADI. The CDR3: CASLKGESYEQYF. CDR3 DNA sequence: TGCGCCTCCCTCAAGGGGGAGAGCTACGAGCAGTACTTC.

The rearrangement links TRBV4-2 to TRBJ1-1, with 8 bases that match TRBD1. The junction had 10 bases not matched to a gene; V was cut back by 3 bases and J by 4 bases. CDR1 is LGHNA and CDR2 is YNFKEQ in the germline V gene. This CDR3 spans 16 amino acids. The CDR3 DNA is TGTGCCAGCAGCCATGTTCAGGGGGCAGGGATCACTGAAGCTTTCTTT. This gives the protein CASSHVQGAGITEAFF.

The J gene is TRBJ1-1, the V gene TRBV9, with a possible D match to TRBD1 (5 bases). Trimming cost V 9 bases and J 4 bases, with 22 bases left between them. Germline CDR1 reads SGDLS; CDR2 reads YYNGEE. The CDR3 is 15 amino acids. CDR3: CATYQGIEMVTEAFF. CDR3 bases: TGTGCCACTTACCAGGGCATTGAGATGGTCACTGAAGCTTTCTTT.

The gene calls are TRBV5-1 and TRBJ1-4, with 9 nucleotides matching TRBD1. The CDR3 totals 15 residues. Germline-derived CDR1 and CDR2 are SGHRS and YFSETQ. J was trimmed by 8 bases and V by 4 bases; bases with no gene match: 9. This CDR3 is CASSGTGGANEKLFF. CDR3 DNA: TGCGCCAGCAGCGGAACAGGGGGCGCAAACGAAAAACTGTTTTTT.

J is TRBJ1-2 and V is TRBV29-1; D possibly corresponds to TRBD1 (5 bases). V gave up 4 bases and J gave up 4 bases, with 10 bases separating them. CDR1 and CDR2 (germline): SQVTM, ANQGSEA. The CDR3 extends over 12 amino acids. Written as DNA, the CDR3 is TGCAGCGTTGTTGGGGGAGGCTATGGCTACACCTTC. As protein: CSVVGGGYGYTF.

This chain links TRBV10-3 with TRBJ2-7; 9 bases are a match to TRBD1. Trimming at V came to 3 bases and at J to 3 bases, leaving 9 bases not matched to a gene. Germline V gene data show CDR1 as ENHRY and CDR2 as SYGVKD. The CDR3 runs 16 residues. CDR3 residues: CAISESLGQGNYEQYF. The CDR3 DNA is TGTGCCATCAGTGAATCTTTGGGACAGGGCAACTACGAGCAGTACTTC.

CDR3 sequence reads: CASSPEFIRGTEAFF. The CDR3 coding sequence is TGCGCCAGCAGCCCCGAATTTATTAGGGGCACTGAAGCTTTCTTT. The chain couples TRBV4-3 to TRBJ1-1, with D perhaps matching TRBD1 (5 bases). The CDR3 is made up of 15 amino acids. Trimming removed 4 bases from V and 4 bases from J, with 16 bases in between. Germline-derived CDR1 and CDR2 are LGHNA and YSLEER.

This clone has a single count. The chain recombines TRBV27 with TRBJ2-2; D ambiguous. The CDR3 contains 13 residues. With 5 bases removed from V and 5 bases from J, the gap between germline ends came to 9 bases. CDR1 and CDR2 (germline): MNHEY, SMNVEV (reference sequence). This chain's CDR3 is CASSPVETGELFF. The CDR3 region has the DNA TGTGCCAGCAGTCCAGTGGAGACCGGGGAGCTGTTTTTT.

This rearrangement joins TRBV5-1 to TRBJ2-2; 11 bases are a match to TRBD1. This CDR3 has 16 amino acids. V shed 0 bases, J shed 4 bases, and the junction held 2 bases outside the gene matches. Germline CDR1 and CDR2: SGHRS and YFSETQ. In DNA form, the CDR3 reads TGCGCCAGCAGCTTGGTGGACAGGGGGCGCACCGGGGAGCTGTTTTTT. This codes for CASSLVDRGRTGELFF.

There are a few counts of this clone. The chain employs TRBV6-5 and TRBJ1-4; 7 bases line up with TRBD1. Germline V gene sequence: CDR1 MNHEY, CDR2 SVGAGI. The CDR3 length is 13 residues. J lost 4 bases, V lost 10 bases, and 6 bases had no gene match. CDR3: CATRGAINEKLFF. CDR3 nucleotide sequence: TGTGCCACCAGGGGGGCAATTAATGAAAAACTGTTTTTT.

The sample holds many counts of this clone. The rearrangement uses TRBV4-2 and TRBJ1-1, with TRBD1 matching 7 bases. CDR1 and CDR2 (germline): LGHNA, YNFKEQ. The V gene end was trimmed by 0 bases and the J gene end by 6 bases; junction bases not matched to a gene: 10. The CDR3 spans 16 residues. For the CDR3, the DNA is TGTGCCAGCAGCCAAGATTGGACAGGCGCCAGCGCTGAAGCTTTCTTT. Translating it yields CASSQDWTGASAEAFF.

This clone appeared a single time. This chain joins TRBV19 and TRBJ1-2; weak D call: TRBD1 (6 bases). Trimming removed 4 bases from V and 7 bases from J, with 13 bases in between. The germline V gene encodes CDR1 LNHDA and CDR2 SQIVND (reference sequence). The CDR3 runs 13 residues. CDR3 region: CASSTPTGRGYTF. In DNA, the CDR3 is TGTGCCAGTAGTACCCCCACAGGGCGTGGCTACACCTTC.

The CDR3 DNA is TGTGCCAGCTCACCAAGGGACAGGGAAGCTTTCTTT. It yields the protein CASSPRDREAFF. V and J are TRBV18 and TRBJ1-1; 8 nucleotides agree with TRBD1. Germline CDR1 is KGHSH and CDR2 is LQKENI. The J segment lost 8 bases and the V segment lost 2 bases, leaving 1 base of the junction unmatched. This CDR3 contains 12 residues.